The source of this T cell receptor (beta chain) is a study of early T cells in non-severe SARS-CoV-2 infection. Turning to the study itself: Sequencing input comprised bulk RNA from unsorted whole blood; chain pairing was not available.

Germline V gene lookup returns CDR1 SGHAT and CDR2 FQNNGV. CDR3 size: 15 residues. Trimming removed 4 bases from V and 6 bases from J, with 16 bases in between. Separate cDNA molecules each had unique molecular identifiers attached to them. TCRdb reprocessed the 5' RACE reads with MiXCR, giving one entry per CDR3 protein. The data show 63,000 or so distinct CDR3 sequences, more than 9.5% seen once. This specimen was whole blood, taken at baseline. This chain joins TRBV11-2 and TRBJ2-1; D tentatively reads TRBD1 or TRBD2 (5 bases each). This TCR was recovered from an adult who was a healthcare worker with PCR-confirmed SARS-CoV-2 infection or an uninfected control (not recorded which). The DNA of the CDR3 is TGTGCCAGCAGCTGGTCCCGGGACCTATCCAATGAGCAGTTCTTC. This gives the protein CASSWSRDLSNEQFF.